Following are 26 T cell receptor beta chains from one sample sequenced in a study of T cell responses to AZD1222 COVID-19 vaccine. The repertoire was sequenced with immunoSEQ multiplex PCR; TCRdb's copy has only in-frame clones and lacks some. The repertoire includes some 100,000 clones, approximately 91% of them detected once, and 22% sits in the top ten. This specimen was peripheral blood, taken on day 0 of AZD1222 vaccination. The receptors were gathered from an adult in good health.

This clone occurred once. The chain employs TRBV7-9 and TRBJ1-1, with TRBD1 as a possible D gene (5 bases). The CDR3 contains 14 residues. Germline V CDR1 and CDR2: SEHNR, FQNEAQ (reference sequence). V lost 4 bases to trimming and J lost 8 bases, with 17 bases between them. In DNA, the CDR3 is TGTGCCAGCAGCTCCCCCGATAGGGGCCGGGAAGCTTTCTTT. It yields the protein CASSSPDRGREAFF.

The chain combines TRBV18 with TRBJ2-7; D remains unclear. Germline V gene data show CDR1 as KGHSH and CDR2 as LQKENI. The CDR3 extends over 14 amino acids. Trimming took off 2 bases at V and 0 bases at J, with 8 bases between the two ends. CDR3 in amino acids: CASSPAGHSYEQYF. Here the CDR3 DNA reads TGTGCCAGCTCACCAGCAGGCCACTCCTACGAGCAGTACTTC.

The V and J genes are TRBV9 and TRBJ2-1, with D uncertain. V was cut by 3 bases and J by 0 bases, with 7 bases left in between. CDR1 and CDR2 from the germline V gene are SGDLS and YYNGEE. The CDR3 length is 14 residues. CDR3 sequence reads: CASSDSASYNEQFF. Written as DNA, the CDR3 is TGTGCCAGCAGCGATAGTGCCTCCTACAATGAGCAGTTCTTC.

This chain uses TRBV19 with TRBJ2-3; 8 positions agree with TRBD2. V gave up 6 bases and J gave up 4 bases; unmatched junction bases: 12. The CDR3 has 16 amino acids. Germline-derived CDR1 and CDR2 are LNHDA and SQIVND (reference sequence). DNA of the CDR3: TGTGCCAGTAGCGGGAGGGGCCGGGGCATCGCAGATACGCAGTATTTT. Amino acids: CASSGRGRGIADTQYF. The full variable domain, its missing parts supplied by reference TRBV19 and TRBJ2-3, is DGGITQSPKYLFRKEGQNVTLSCEQNLNHDAMYWYRQDPGQGLRLIYYSQIVNDFQKGDIAEGYSVSREKKESFPLTVTSAQKNPTAFYLCASSGRGRGIADTQYFGPGTRLTVL.

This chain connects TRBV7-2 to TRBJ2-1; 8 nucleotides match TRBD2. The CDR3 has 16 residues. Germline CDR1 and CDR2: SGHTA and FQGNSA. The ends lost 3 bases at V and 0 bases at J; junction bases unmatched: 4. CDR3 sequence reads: CASSFDGGASYNEQFF. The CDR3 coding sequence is TGTGCCAGCAGCTTTGACGGGGGGGCCTCCTACAATGAGCAGTTCTTC.

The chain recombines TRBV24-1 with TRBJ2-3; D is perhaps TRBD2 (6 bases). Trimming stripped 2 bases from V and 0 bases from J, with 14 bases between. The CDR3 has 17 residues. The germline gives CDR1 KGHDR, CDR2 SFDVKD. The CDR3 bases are TGTGCCACCAGTGATTCCTATACTAGCCCAAGCACAGATACGCAGTATTTT. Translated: CATSDSYTSPSTDTQYF.

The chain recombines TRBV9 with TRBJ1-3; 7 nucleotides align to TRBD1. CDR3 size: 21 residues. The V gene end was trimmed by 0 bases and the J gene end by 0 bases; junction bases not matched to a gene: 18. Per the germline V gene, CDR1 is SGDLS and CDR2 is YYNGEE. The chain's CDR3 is CASSVDLNRGPWEVSGNTIYF. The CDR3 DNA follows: TGTGCCAGCAGCGTAGATCTTAACAGGGGCCCTTGGGAGGTCTCTGGAAACACCATATATTTT. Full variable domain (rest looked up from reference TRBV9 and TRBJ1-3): DSGVTQTPKHLITATGQRVTLRCSPRSGDLSVYWYQQSLDQGLQFLIQYYNGEERAKGNILERFSAQQFPDLHSELNLSSLELGDSALYFCASSVDLNRGPWEVSGNTIYFGEGSWLTVV.

CDR3 DNA: TGTGCCTGGAGTGGAAAAACTCTGTTTTTT. Translation: CAWSGKTLFF. J is TRBJ1-4 and V is TRBV30; D is unresolved. The germline gives CDR1 GTSNPN, CDR2 SVGIG (reference sequence). V dropped 1 base and J dropped 14 bases, with 8 bases sitting between them. There are 10 residues in the CDR3.

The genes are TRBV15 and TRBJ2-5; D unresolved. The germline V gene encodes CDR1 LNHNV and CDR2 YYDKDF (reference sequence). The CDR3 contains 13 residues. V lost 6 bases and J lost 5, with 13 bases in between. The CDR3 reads CATRSALGETQYF. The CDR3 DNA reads TGTGCCACCAGATCGGCGTTGGGGGAGACCCAGTACTTC.

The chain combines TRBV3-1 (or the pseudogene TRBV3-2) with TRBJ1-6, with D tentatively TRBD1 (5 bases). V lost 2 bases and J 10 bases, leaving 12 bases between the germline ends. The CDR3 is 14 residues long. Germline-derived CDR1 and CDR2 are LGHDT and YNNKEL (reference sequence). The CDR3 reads CASSQRSGWSPLHF. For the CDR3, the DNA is TGTGCCAGCAGCCAAAGGTCAGGGTGGTCACCCCTCCACTTT.

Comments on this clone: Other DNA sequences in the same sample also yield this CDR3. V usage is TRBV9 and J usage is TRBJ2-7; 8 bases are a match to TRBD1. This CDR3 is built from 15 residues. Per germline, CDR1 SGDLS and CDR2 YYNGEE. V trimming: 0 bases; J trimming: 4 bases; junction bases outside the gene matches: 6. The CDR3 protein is CASSVEGQGAYEQYF. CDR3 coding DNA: TGTGCCAGCAGCGTAGAGGGTCAGGGGGCTTACGAGCAGTACTTC. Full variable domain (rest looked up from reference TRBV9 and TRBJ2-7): DSGVTQTPKHLITATGQRVTLRCSPRSGDLSVYWYQQSLDQGLQFLIQYYNGEERAKGNILERFSAQQFPDLHSELNLSSLELGDSALYFCASSVEGQGAYEQYFGPGTRLTVT.

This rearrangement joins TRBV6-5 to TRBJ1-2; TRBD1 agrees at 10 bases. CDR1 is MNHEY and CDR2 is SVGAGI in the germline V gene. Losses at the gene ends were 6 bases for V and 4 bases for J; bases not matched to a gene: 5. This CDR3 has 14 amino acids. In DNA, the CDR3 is TGTGCCAGCAGCATAGGACAGGGGGGCTATGGCTACACCTTC. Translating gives CASSIGQGGYGYTF.

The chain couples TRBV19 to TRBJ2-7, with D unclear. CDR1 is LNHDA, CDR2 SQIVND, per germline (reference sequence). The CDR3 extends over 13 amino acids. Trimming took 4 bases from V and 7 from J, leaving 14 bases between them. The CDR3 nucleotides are TGTGCCAGTAGTACCATCTCGGGTTTAGAGCAGTACTTC. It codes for CASSTISGLEQYF.

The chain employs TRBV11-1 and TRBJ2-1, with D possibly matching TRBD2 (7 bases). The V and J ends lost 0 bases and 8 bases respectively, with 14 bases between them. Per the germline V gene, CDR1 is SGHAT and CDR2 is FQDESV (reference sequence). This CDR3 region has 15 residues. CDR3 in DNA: TGTGCCAGCAGCTTAGCGGGGGGGCCATTCCATGAGCAGTTCTTC. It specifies CASSLAGGPFHEQFF. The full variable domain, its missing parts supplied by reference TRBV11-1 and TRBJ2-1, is EAEVAQSPRYKITEKSQAVAFWCDPISGHATLYWYRQILGQGPELLVQFQDESVVDDSQLPKDRFSAERLKGVDSTLKIQPAELGDSAMYLCASSLAGGPFHEQFFGPGTRLTVL.

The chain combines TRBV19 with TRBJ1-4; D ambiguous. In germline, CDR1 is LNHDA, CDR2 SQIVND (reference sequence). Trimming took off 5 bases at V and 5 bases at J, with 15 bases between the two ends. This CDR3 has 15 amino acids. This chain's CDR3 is CASSFPRLGNEKLFF. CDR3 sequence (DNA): TGTGCCAGTAGTTTCCCTAGATTGGGGAATGAAAAACTGTTTTTT.

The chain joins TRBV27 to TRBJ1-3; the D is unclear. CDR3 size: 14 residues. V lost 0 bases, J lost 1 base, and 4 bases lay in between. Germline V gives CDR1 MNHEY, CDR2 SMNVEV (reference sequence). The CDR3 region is CASSLSGSGNTIYF. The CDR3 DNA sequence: TGTGCCAGCAGTTTATCAGGGTCTGGAAACACCATATATTTT.

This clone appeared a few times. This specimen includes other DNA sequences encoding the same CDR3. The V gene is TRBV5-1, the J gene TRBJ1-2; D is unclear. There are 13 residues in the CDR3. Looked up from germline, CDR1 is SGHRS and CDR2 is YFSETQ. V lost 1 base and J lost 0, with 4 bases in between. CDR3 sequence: CASSLLTNYGYTF. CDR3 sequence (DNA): TGCGCCAGCAGCTTGCTGACTAACTATGGCTACACCTTC.

The CDR3 region has the DNA TGTGCCAGCAGCCACGCTAGGGCAGATACGCAGTATTTT. It encodes CASSHARADTQYF. The chain combines TRBV3-1 (or the pseudogene TRBV3-2) with TRBJ2-3; no reliable D call. There are 13 residues in the CDR3. V lost 3 bases, J lost 4 bases, and 8 bases lay in between. Germline loops: CDR1 LGHDT, CDR2 YNNKEL (reference sequence).

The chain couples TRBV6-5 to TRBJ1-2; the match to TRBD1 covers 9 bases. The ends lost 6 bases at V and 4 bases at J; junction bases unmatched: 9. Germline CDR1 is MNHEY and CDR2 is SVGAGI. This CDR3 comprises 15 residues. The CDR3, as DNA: TGTGCCAGCAGGATGGGACAGGGAGGAGGCTATGGCTACACCTTC. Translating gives CASRMGQGGGYGYTF.

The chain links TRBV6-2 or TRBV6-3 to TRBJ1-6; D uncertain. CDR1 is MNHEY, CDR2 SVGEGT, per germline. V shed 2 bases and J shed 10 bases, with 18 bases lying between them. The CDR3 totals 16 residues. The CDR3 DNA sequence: TGTGCCAGCAGTTACGAGGAGGGCCCCGGAGGGTCACCCCTCCACTTT. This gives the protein CASSYEEGPGGSPLHF.

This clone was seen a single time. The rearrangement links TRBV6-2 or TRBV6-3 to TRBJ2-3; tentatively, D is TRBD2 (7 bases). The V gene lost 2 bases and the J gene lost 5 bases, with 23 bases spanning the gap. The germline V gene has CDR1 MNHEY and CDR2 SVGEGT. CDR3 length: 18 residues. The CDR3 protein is CASSYHSGGAFSRDTQYF. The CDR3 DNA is TGTGCCAGCAGTTACCATAGTGGGGGGGCCTTTTCAAGAGATACGCAGTATTTT.

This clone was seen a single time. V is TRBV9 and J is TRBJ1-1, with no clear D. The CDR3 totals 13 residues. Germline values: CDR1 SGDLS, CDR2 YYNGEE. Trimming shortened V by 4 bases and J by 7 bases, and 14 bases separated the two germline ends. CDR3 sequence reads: CASSLLPTGEAFF. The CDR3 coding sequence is TGTGCCAGCAGCCTCCTACCGACGGGTGAAGCTTTCTTT.

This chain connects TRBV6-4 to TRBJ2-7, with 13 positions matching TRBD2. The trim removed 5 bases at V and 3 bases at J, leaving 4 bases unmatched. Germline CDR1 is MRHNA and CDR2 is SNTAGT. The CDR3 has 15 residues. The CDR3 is CASSLGTSGDYEQYF. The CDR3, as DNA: TGTGCCAGCAGTCTCGGGACTAGCGGGGACTACGAGCAGTACTTC.

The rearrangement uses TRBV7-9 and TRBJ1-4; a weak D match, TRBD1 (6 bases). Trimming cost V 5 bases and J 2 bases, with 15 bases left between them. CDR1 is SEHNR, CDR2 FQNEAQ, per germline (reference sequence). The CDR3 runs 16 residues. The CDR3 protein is CASSPSDRATNEKLFF. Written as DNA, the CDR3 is TGTGCCAGCAGCCCATCGGACAGAGCGACTAATGAAAAACTGTTTTTT.

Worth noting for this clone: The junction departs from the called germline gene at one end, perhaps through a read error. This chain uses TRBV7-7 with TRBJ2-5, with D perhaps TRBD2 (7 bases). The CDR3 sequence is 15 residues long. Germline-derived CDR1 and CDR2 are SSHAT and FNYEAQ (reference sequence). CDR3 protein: CASSTLEGGLETQYF. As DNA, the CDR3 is TGTGCTAGCAGCACACTAGAGGGGGGGCTAGAGACCCAGTACTTC.

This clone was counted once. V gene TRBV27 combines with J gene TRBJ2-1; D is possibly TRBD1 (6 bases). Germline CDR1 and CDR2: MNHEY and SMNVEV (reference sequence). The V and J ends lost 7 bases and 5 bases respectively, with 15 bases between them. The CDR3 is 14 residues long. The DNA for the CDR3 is TGTGCCAGCACTGCTGGGGGCGCAAACAATGAGCAGTTCTTC. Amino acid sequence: CASTAGGANNEQFF.